The 21 T cell receptor beta chains presented below share a single source sample, sequenced in a study of blood T cell repertoires in COVID-19. Here immunoSEQ multiplex PCR was the method, and the copy in TCRdb shows in-frame clones only, minus some. The sample carries 250,000 to 300,000 clones, approximately 92% recorded once. Sequencing used PBMCs or T cells enriched from blood (not recorded which). Receptors were obtained from a woman under 40 who had recovered from COVID-19.

The V gene is TRBV27, the J gene TRBJ1-4; no definite D call. Germline V gives CDR1 MNHEY, CDR2 SMNVEV (reference sequence). V was trimmed by 0 bases and J by 0 bases, leaving 5 bases between them. The length of the CDR3 is 15 residues. CDR3 coding DNA: TGTGCCAGCAGTTTATCCCGTGCAACTAATGAAAAACTGTTTTTT. This gives the protein CASSLSRATNEKLFF.

The chain combines TRBV7-2 with TRBJ1-5; D is undetermined. V lost 7 bases and J lost 2, with 15 bases in between. Germline V gene data show CDR1 as SGHTA and CDR2 as FQGNSA. The CDR3 runs to 15 residues. CDR3 residues: CASTPFIGGNQPQHF. The CDR3 DNA sequence: TGTGCCAGCACACCCTTCATCGGGGGCAATCAGCCCCAGCATTTT.

The chain is built from TRBV3-1 (or the pseudogene TRBV3-2) and TRBJ2-2; possible D gene TRBD1, 6 bases. CDR1 and CDR2 from the germline V gene are LGHDT and YNNKEL (reference sequence). Deletions cut 1 base from V and 3 bases from J, with 9 bases between. This CDR3 comprises 15 residues. The CDR3: CASSQGQAHTGELFF. For the CDR3, the DNA is TGTGCCAGCAGCCAAGGACAGGCCCACACCGGGGAGCTGTTTTTT.

The rearrangement uses TRBV28 and TRBJ1-6, with D hard to call. CDR3 length equals 14 residues. V lost 7 bases and J 7 bases, leaving 14 bases between the germline ends. In germline, CDR1 is MDHEN, CDR2 SYDVKM. DNA for the CDR3: TGTGCCAGCACCGCCCATGGCCGAAATTCACCCCTCCACTTT. As protein: CASTAHGRNSPLHF.

This clone occurred a few times. The chain has TRBV6-2 or TRBV6-3 and TRBJ2-7; D remains ambiguous. The germline CDR1 and CDR2 sequences are MNHEY and SVGEGT. The V and J ends lost 1 base and 5 bases respectively, with 9 bases between them. CDR3 length equals 13 residues. CDR3 DNA: TGTGCCAGCAGTTACTACAACCTCGACGAGCAGTACTTC. Amino acids: CASSYYNLDEQYF.

This clone was seen once. V usage is TRBV5-4 and J usage is TRBJ2-2, with unresolved D. CDR1 SGHNT and CDR2 YYREEE come from the germline V gene (reference sequence). The CDR3 runs 15 residues. Trimming removed 3 bases at V and 5 bases at J, with 14 bases between. CDR3 protein: CASSSGVKATGELFF. The CDR3 coding sequence is TGTGCCAGCAGCTCCGGCGTGAAAGCGACCGGGGAGCTGTTTTTT.

The chain couples TRBV10-1 to TRBJ1-6; tentative D call: TRBD1 (6 bases). V shed 11 bases and J shed 11 bases, with 13 bases lying between them. The CDR3 is 11 residues long. Germline CDR1 and CDR2: WNHNN and SYGVQD (reference sequence). CDR3 loop: CARWTVAPLHF. In DNA form, the CDR3 reads TGCGCCCGTTGGACAGTTGCACCCCTCCACTTT.

J is TRBJ2-5 and V is TRBV28; D may be TRBD2 (5 bases). V was clipped by 4 bases and J by 5 bases, with 17 bases between them. Per germline, CDR1 MDHEN and CDR2 SYDVKM. This CDR3 region has 15 residues. CDR3 sequence: CASSSNVQGGETQYF. Written as DNA, the CDR3 is TGTGCCAGCAGTTCGAACGTACAAGGCGGGGAGACCCAGTACTTC.

This sequence joins TRBV19 and TRBJ2-7; 9 nucleotides match TRBD1. Trimming cost V 1 base and J 3 bases; bases outside gene matches: 4. Germline CDR1 LNHDA, CDR2 SQIVND (reference sequence). The CDR3 has 15 residues. CDR3 residues: CASSIAGTGIYEQYF. The CDR3 bases are TGTGCCAGTAGTATAGCTGGGACAGGGATCTACGAGCAGTACTTC. Based on the CDR3 plus reference TRBV19 and TRBJ2-7, the full variable domain is DGGITQSPKYLFRKEGQNVTLSCEQNLNHDAMYWYRQDPGQGLRLIYYSQIVNDFQKGDIAEGYSVSREKKESFPLTVTSAQKNPTAFYLCASSIAGTGIYEQYFGPGTRLTVT.

This clone is a singleton in its sample. V gene TRBV14 combines with J gene TRBJ1-3; 9 positions agree with TRBD1. J gave up 2 bases and V 5 bases, and 1 base lay outside the gene matches. Per the germline V gene, CDR1 is SGHDN and CDR2 is FVKESK. The CDR3 totals 14 residues. DNA for the CDR3: TGTGCCAGCAGCACAGGGGGCACTGGAAACACCATATATTTT. Translation gives CASSTGGTGNTIYF.

There are a few counts of this clone. This chain joins TRBV6-5 and TRBJ1-2; possible D gene TRBD1, 5 bases. CDR3 size: 14 residues. With 2 bases removed from V and 4 bases from J, the gap between germline ends came to 11 bases. The germline V gene encodes CDR1 MNHEY and CDR2 SVGAGI. CDR3 bases: TGTGCCAGCAGTTACGTTAGCCAGGGCTATGGCTACACCTTC. It specifies CASSYVSQGYGYTF.

This clone was recorded only once. Within the sample, other DNA sequences also encode this same CDR3. The chain employs TRBV5-1 and TRBJ2-5, with a tentative D call TRBD2 (5 bases). The germline V gene encodes CDR1 SGHRS and CDR2 YFSETQ. The V gene lost 5 bases and the J gene lost 5 bases, with 13 bases spanning the gap. The CDR3 covers 13 residues. CDR3 residues: CASSKTGSETQYF. CDR3 bases: TGCGCCAGCAGTAAAACGGGATCGGAGACCCAGTACTTC.

V and J are TRBV2 and TRBJ1-6, with no clear D. CDR3 length: 13 residues. Trimming shortened V by 6 bases and J by 7 bases, and 10 bases separated the two germline ends. Germline lookup yields CDR1 SNHLY and CDR2 FYNNEI. The DNA of the CDR3 is TGTGCCAGCAGACGAGTTCTCAATTCACCCCTCCACTTT. This gives the protein CASRRVLNSPLHF.

V is TRBV6-5 and J is TRBJ1-2, with D possibly being TRBD1 (6 bases). CDR3 length: 14 amino acids. The V gene lost 6 bases and the J gene lost 0 bases, with 11 bases spanning the gap. The germline V gene encodes CDR1 MNHEY and CDR2 SVGAGI. The CDR3 DNA reads as TGTGCCAGCAGACCCGGACAGCCTAACTATGGCTACACCTTC. As protein: CASRPGQPNYGYTF.

This clone was seen a few times. The chain joins TRBV7-2 to TRBJ1-5; TRBD1 agrees at 8 bases. V shed 4 bases, J shed 2 bases, and the junction held 1 base outside the gene matches. The germline CDR1 and CDR2 sequences are SGHTA and FQGNSA. The CDR3 length is 14 residues. The chain's CDR3 is CASSSGQGNQPQHF. CDR3 sequence (DNA): TGTGCCAGCAGCTCGGGACAGGGCAATCAGCCCCAGCATTTT.

The CDR3 nucleotides are TGTGCCAGCAGCCTTTACAGGTTGAACACTGAAGCTTTCTTT. Translating it yields CASSLYRLNTEAFF. The J gene is TRBJ1-1, the V gene TRBV7-8; D perhaps matches TRBD1 (5 bases). This CDR3 is 14 amino acids long. V lost 5 bases to trimming and J lost 0 bases, with 10 bases between them. The germline gives CDR1 SGHVS, CDR2 FQNEAQ.

CDR3 sequence (DNA): TGTGCCAGCAGCCAGTCCAGGGTTGGCTACACCTTC. Translation gives CASSQSRVGYTF. The rearrangement links TRBV14 to TRBJ1-2; tentative D call: TRBD1 (5 bases). The CDR3 covers 12 residues. Trimming removed 3 bases at V and 7 bases at J, with 9 bases between. Germline V gene sequence: CDR1 SGHDN, CDR2 FVKESK.

This sequence joins TRBV19 and TRBJ2-7; 14 bases match TRBD2. The CDR3 is 16 residues long. With V trimmed by 4 bases and J by 5 bases, 7 bases remained unmatched. Germline V gives CDR1 LNHDA, CDR2 SQIVND (reference sequence). The CDR3 DNA reads TGTGCCAGTAGTACCCCGGGACTAGCGGGAGTCAACGAGCAGTACTTC. This encodes CASSTPGLAGVNEQYF.

The V and J genes are TRBV24-1 and TRBJ1-4; maybe TRBD1 (6 bases). The ends were cut back, 6 bases at V and 3 bases at J, with 28 bases in the middle. CDR3 size: 20 residues. CDR1 KGHDR and CDR2 SFDVKD come from the germline V gene. The CDR3 nucleotides read TGTGCCACCAGTAAAGGGGTGGGGACACATTTTAATCGCGCTAATGAAAAACTGTTTTTT. Its protein product is CATSKGVGTHFNRANEKLFF.

The gene calls are TRBV9 and TRBJ1-1, with 10 bases aligning to TRBD1. The CDR3 has 17 amino acids. CDR1 is SGDLS, CDR2 YYNGEE, per germline. After removal of 0 bases from V and 1 base from J, the junction contained 6 bases not matched to a gene. CDR3 sequence: CASSVEDRGRENTEAFF. The CDR3 bases are TGTGCCAGCAGCGTAGAAGACAGGGGGCGCGAGAACACTGAAGCTTTCTTT.

This clone was counted once. The chain carries TRBV19 and TRBJ2-2; 7 bases map to TRBD1. CDR1 is LNHDA and CDR2 is SQIVND in the germline V gene (reference sequence). This CDR3 contains 14 residues. V dropped 7 bases and J dropped 3; count of bases not matched to a gene: 5. CDR3 in DNA: TGTGCCAGTACCCTCGACAGGGACACCGGGGAGCTGTTTTTT. Translation: CASTLDRDTGELFF.